This T cell receptor (beta chain) was recovered during a study of low-dose radiotherapy and immunotherapy resistance in tumors. The overall study: Members of Cohort 2 were treated with 1 Gy per fraction every two weeks; their total was 13 Gy over 26 weeks.

Indicated time point: after trial treatment. Treatment meaning: LDRT plus nivolumab, ipilimumab, low-dose cyclophosphamide and aspirin (RACIN trial). This clonotype was picked up many times. Germline values: CDR1 SNHLY, CDR2 FYNNEI. The CDR3 runs 18 residues. With 7 bases clipped from V and 7 bases from J, the junction kept 22 bases outside the gene matches. Covering alpha and beta chains, TRAV- and TRBV-specific primers were used for the first-strand cDNA. Amplification of TCRs used a constant-region primer and V-primer adapter for about 18 PCR cycles. TCRdb independently ran MiXCR on the reads; one entry per CDR3 protein. Among 95,000 to 100,000 distinct CDR3 sequences listed, more than 20% were seen once.

V usage is TRBV2 and J usage is TRBJ2-7; 10 bases map to TRBD2. The TCR sequence derives from a male donor with prostate cancer. The specimen comprised PBMCs, sampled after low-dose radiotherapy plus immunotherapy. CDR3 residues: CASKDARAGGRKYVEQYF. In DNA form, the CDR3 reads TGTGCCAGCAAGGACGCTAGAGCGGGGGGGCGGAAGTATGTGGAGCAGTACTTC.